This entry lists 2 T cell receptor beta chains sequenced from one sample in a study of regulatory T cells in long-lasting Graves disease. Relying on iRepertoire HTBI primers and Arm-PCR of CDR3 regions, the team built TCR beta libraries. TCRdb analysed the multiplex PCR reads with MiXCR anew, one entry per CDR3 protein. The sample lists almost 350,000 distinct CDR3 sequences; roughly a fifth were seen once. The time point here: persistent/refractory GD, antithyroid drugs over 5 years with positive TRAb. Preparation of the TCR library used RNA extracted from PBMCs. The sample consisted of peripheral blood mononuclear cells (PBMCs), taken when the disease was refractory, from a patient treated with antithyroid drugs. All receptors derive from a female donor with Graves disease.

This clonotype has at least ten counts. V usage is TRBV28 and J usage is TRBJ1-4; 10 nucleotides line up with TRBD1. This CDR3 has 16 amino acids. V lost 5 bases and J lost 8; bases outside the gene matches: 11. The germline V gene encodes CDR1 MDHEN and CDR2 SYDVKM. The CDR3 loop is CASSPATGTGEEKLFF. The CDR3 bases are TGTGCCAGCAGTCCCGCCACCGGGACAGGGGAAGAAAAACTGTTTTTT.

This clonotype showed up many times. The DNA of the CDR3 is TGTGCCAGCAGCCTTCAAGGGGGCCAAGAGACCCAGTACTTC. As protein: CASSLQGGQETQYF. The chain carries TRBV7-9 and TRBJ2-5, with D maybe TRBD1 (6 bases). The V gene's germline CDR1 is SEHNR and CDR2 FQNEAQ (reference sequence). CDR3 length equals 14 residues. V lost 5 bases, J lost 1 base, and 11 bases lay in between. The full variable domain, in which reference TRBV7-9 and TRBJ2-5 provide the parts outside the CDR3, is DTGVSQNPRHKITKRGQNVTFRCDPISEHNRLYWYRQTLGQGPEFLTYFQNEAQLEKSRLLSDRFSAERPKGSFSTLEIQRTEQGDSAMYLCASSLQGGQETQYFGPGTRLLVL.